The 6 T cell receptor beta chains listed next were all sequenced from one sample in a study of shared clonotypes between healthy human individuals. Selected positively for CCR7 and CD45RO-negative, naive CD8 cells excluded terminally differentiated effector memory CD45RA+ cells. The assay was immunoSEQ multiplex PCR, and TCRdb's table has in-frame clones only and misses some. Of about 2.2 million clones listed, 85% to 95% were seen once; the top ten hold approximately 1.6%. The sample taken for sequencing was naive CD8+ T cells from PBMCs. The source of these receptors is a man aged 18-30 years in good health. Some clones in this sample may be carry-over from other donors' samples.

For this clone: Other DNA sequences in this sample translate to the same CDR3. This chain connects TRBV5-1 to TRBJ2-7, with no clear D. There are 14 residues in the CDR3. V was trimmed by 0 bases and J by 1 base, leaving 8 bases between them. Germline V gene lookup returns CDR1 SGHRS and CDR2 YFSETQ. The CDR3 DNA sequence: TGCGCCAGCAGCTTGGCCGGTCTTTCCTACGAGCAGTACTTC. Its protein is CASSLAGLSYEQYF. Full variable domain (missing parts from reference TRBV5-1 and TRBJ2-7): KAGVTQTPRYLIKTRGQQVTLSCSPISGHRSVSWYQQTPGQGLQFLFEYFSETQRNKGNFPGRFSGRQFSNSRSEMNVSTLELGDSALYLCASSLAGLSYEQYFGPGTRLTVT.

The rearrangement joins TRBV27 to TRBJ2-3; possibly TRBD2 for D (6 bases). In germline, CDR1 is MNHEY, CDR2 SMNVEV (reference sequence). The CDR3 is made up of 13 amino acids. V lost 4 bases and J 6 bases, leaving 11 bases between the germline ends. CDR3 residues: CASSSVGRDTQYF. CDR3 coding DNA: TGTGCCAGCAGTTCCGTTGGGAGGGATACGCAGTATTTT.

V gene TRBV28 combines with J gene TRBJ1-1; D is unresolved. The CDR3 spans 12 residues. V was cut by 10 bases and J by 2 bases, with 11 bases left in between. Germline CDR1 reads MDHEN; CDR2 reads SYDVKM. CDR3 amino acids: CAIRVGNTEAFF. Written as DNA, the CDR3 is TGTGCCATTCGGGTGGGCAACACTGAAGCTTTCTTT.

This chain uses TRBV30 with TRBJ2-7, with TRBD1 matching 9 bases. Trimming took 8 bases from V and 5 from J; bases not matched to a gene: 10. Germline-derived CDR1 and CDR2 are GTSNPN and SVGIG (reference sequence). This CDR3 region has 13 residues. The chain's CDR3 is CARAVDRGHEQYF. The CDR3 DNA reads TGTGCCCGAGCCGTGGACAGGGGCCACGAGCAGTACTTC. Drawing the rest from reference TRBV30 and TRBJ2-7, the complete variable domain is SQTIHQWPATLVQPVGSPLSLECTVEGTSNPNLYWYRQAAGRGLQLLFYSVGIGQISSEVPQNLSASRPQDRQFILSSKKLLLSDSGFYLCARAVDRGHEQYFGPGTRLTVT.

The chain combines TRBV7-6 with TRBJ2-7; 7 bases map to TRBD1. V was pared by 4 bases and J by 4 bases, with 7 bases of the junction left unmatched. Germline V gene lookup returns CDR1 SGHVS and CDR2 FNYEAQ. The length of the CDR3 is 14 residues. The CDR3 reads CASSSRTGLYEQYF. The CDR3 region has the DNA TGTGCCAGCAGCTCCCGGACAGGCCTTTACGAGCAGTACTTC. The full variable domain, its missing parts supplied by reference TRBV7-6 and TRBJ2-7, is GAGVSQSPRYKVTKRGQDVALRCDPISGHVSLYWYRQALGQGPEFLTYFNYEAQQDKSGLPNDRFSAERPEGSISTLTIQRTEQRDSAMYRCASSSRTGLYEQYFGPGTRLTVT.

V usage is TRBV7-9 and J usage is TRBJ2-7, with 9 bases matching TRBD1. Germline loops: CDR1 SEHNR, CDR2 FQNEAQ (reference sequence). CDR3 length equals 15 residues. J was trimmed by 3 bases and V by 3 bases; bases with no gene match: 6. The CDR3 DNA sequence: TGTGCCAGCAGCTTGGGACAGGGAGTTGTCTACGAGCAGTACTTC. Residues: CASSLGQGVVYEQYF.